The 6 T cell receptor beta chains presented below share a single source sample, sequenced in a study of blood T cell repertoires in COVID-19. Here immunoSEQ multiplex PCR was the method, and the copy in TCRdb shows in-frame clones only, minus some. This sample has 240,000 or so clones, with 70% to 90% found just once. What was sequenced was PBMCs or T cells enriched from blood (not recorded which). All receptors come from a man aged 50 to 59 who had been exposed to COVID-19.

The chain recombines TRBV7-6 with TRBJ1-2, with no clear D. Germline V CDR1 and CDR2: SGHVS, FNYEAQ. The CDR3 covers 15 residues. Between the trimmed V and J ends, which lost 4 bases and 3 bases, there was a span of 15 bases. The CDR3 sequence is CASSSGSRSDYGYTF. CDR3 sequence (DNA): TGTGCCAGCAGCTCCGGGAGCAGGTCTGACTATGGCTACACCTTC.

The chain employs TRBV30 and TRBJ2-3; D possibly corresponds to TRBD1 (7 bases). CDR1 and CDR2 from the germline V gene are GTSNPN and SVGIG (reference sequence). This CDR3 contains 17 residues. The V and J ends lost 4 bases and 0 bases respectively, with 20 bases between them. CDR3 protein: CAWTTGVLAGSTDTQYF. In DNA form, the CDR3 reads TGTGCCTGGACCACAGGGGTGCTGGCGGGAAGCACAGATACGCAGTATTTT.

This chain links TRBV5-1 with TRBJ2-3; 14 bases are shared with TRBD2. CDR1 and CDR2 (germline): SGHRS, YFSETQ. CDR3 size: 18 residues. The V segment lost 0 bases and the J segment 1 base; nucleotides outside the gene matches: 4. The CDR3 loop is CASSLGTSGGIGTDTQYF. CDR3 nucleotides: TGCGCCAGCAGCTTGGGGACTAGCGGGGGGATAGGCACAGATACGCAGTATTTT. Filled out from reference TRBV5-1 and TRBJ2-3, the complete variable domain reads KAGVTQTPRYLIKTRGQQVTLSCSPISGHRSVSWYQQTPGQGLQFLFEYFSETQRNKGNFPGRFSGRQFSNSRSEMNVSTLELGDSALYLCASSLGTSGGIGTDTQYFGPGTRLTVL.

This clone was recorded only once. The chain uses TRBV9 and TRBJ2-7, with TRBD1 matching over 8 bases. Trimming took 4 bases from V and 7 from J; bases not matched to a gene: 10. In germline, CDR1 is SGDLS, CDR2 YYNGEE. The CDR3 covers 14 residues. The CDR3 DNA sequence: TGTGCCAGCAGCACATGGGACAGGTTTGGGGAGCAGTACTTC. It encodes CASSTWDRFGEQYF.

This clone was recorded only once. This chain connects TRBV24-1 to TRBJ2-3; a weak D match, TRBD1 (5 bases). V was shortened by 6 bases and J by 11 bases, with 14 bases between the two germline ends. This CDR3 region has 12 residues. In germline, CDR1 is KGHDR, CDR2 SFDVKD. The CDR3, as DNA: TGTGCCACCAGTCCCCGCGACAGCGAGCAGTATTTT. Translating gives CATSPRDSEQYF.

In this sample, this clone turned up once. This chain links TRBV5-1 with TRBJ1-1; 7 bases match TRBD1. V shed 1 base and J 5 bases; nucleotides not matched to a gene: 5. CDR3 length: 14 residues. The germline CDR1 and CDR2 sequences are SGHRS and YFSETQ. The CDR3 spells CASSLSGGLTEAFF. For the CDR3, the DNA is TGCGCCAGCAGCTTGTCAGGGGGGTTGACTGAAGCTTTCTTT.